The table lists the clone carrying this TCR beta chain with many counts. What it binds is unknown. The data stem from a study of CD8 T cells in ankylosing spondylitis. Points from the study as a whole: Significant enrichment of disease-linked clones was reportedly seen in matched ankylosing spondylitis synovial fluid. Ankylosing spondylitis blood seemed to carry a telltale TCR beta motif made of about 8 highly homologous variants.

MiXCR, applied by TCRdb to the 5' RACE reads, yields one record per CDR3 protein. The sample shows about 450,000 distinct CDR3 sequences, about 25% of them seen only once. Sequencing was carried out using blood, either unsorted or a sorted T cell fraction (not recorded which). This TCR derives from a male donor with ankylosing spondylitis.

This chain's CDR3 is CASSQGDTQYF. The CDR3 DNA is TGTGCCAGCAGCCAAGGTGATACGCAGTATTTT. V gene TRBV3-1 combines with J gene TRBJ2-3; D is ambiguous. Germline assignment: CDR1 LGHDT and CDR2 YNNKEL (reference sequence). Between the trimmed V and J ends, which lost 1 base and 6 bases, there was a span of 2 bases. The CDR3 extends over 11 amino acids.